Reported below is one TCR beta chain. Its specificity is not known. The CDR3 covers 15 residues. Trimming removed 2 bases at V and 2 bases at J, with 12 bases between. Germline lookup yields CDR1 LNHDA and CDR2 SQIVND (reference sequence). These data come from a study of shared clonotypes between healthy human individuals. Study results and limitations: Generally, estimated richness proved larger in naive subsets than it did in memory subsets. The diversity represented, both genetic and in exposure history, was limited by few donors. Sequencing depth was a factor that was expected to affect clonotype sharing among donors.

Per the authors' pipeline: Owing to the provision of junction-only sequences devoid of quality scores by immunoSEQ, filtering differed. Clones were sequenced by immunoSEQ multiplex PCR, and TCRdb holds only the in-frame ones, with some missing. V and J calls plus clone size are reproduced from that table; the DNA served to infer D and trimming. In the table there are about 1.5 million clones, about 98% of which are singletons. The chain employs TRBV19 and TRBJ1-2; D is uncertain. Sequenced: naive CD4+ T cells sorted from blood. Subset meaning: CD45RA+ positively selected. The source is a man aged 30 to 39 in good health. In DNA, the CDR3 is TGTGCCAGTAGTATATCTCCGACTCCAAACTATGGCTACACCTTC. This translates into CASSISPTPNYGYTF.